This T cell receptor (beta chain) appears in the sequencing data of a study of early T cells in non-severe SARS-CoV-2 infection. The overall study: With bulk RNA from unsorted whole blood as input, sequencing yielded unpaired chains.

MiXCR, run by TCRdb on the 5' RACE reads, gives a single entry per CDR3 protein. Of 99,000 or so distinct CDR3 sequences listed, roughly 17% are singletons. Germline V gene data show CDR1 as MNHEY and CDR2 as SVGAGI. With V trimmed by 4 bases and J by 1 base, 10 bases remained unmatched. The CDR3 loop spans 17 amino acids. The sequence was obtained from an adult who was a healthcare worker with PCR-confirmed SARS-CoV-2 infection or an uninfected control (not recorded which). Material for sequencing was whole blood. This chain links TRBV6-5 with TRBJ1-1, with 9 bases identical to TRBD1. The CDR3 protein is CASSWIPGQGGNTEAFF. The CDR3 DNA reads as TGTGCCAGCAGTTGGATCCCGGGACAGGGAGGGAACACTGAAGCTTTCTTT.